This T cell receptor beta chain was captured by sequencing in a study of CD8 T cells in Susac syndrome. Whole-study findings and limits: The study's TCR sequencing and HLA analysis covered a relatively small number of individuals, and the study acknowledged this.

From germline, CDR1 is GTSNPN and CDR2 SVGIG (reference sequence). The CDR3 loop spans 14 amino acids. V was cut by 2 bases and J by 2 bases, with 10 bases left in between. Random-hexamer reverse transcription was applied to about 0.45 to 1 ug RNA. From the immunoSEQ multiplex PCR reads, TCRdb called clonotypes with MiXCR, one entry per CDR3 protein. This table holds roughly 150,000 distinct CDR3 sequences, 90% to 95% found once. About this clonotype itself: The target antigen is unknown.

Sequencing targeted TCR beta in blood CD8+ and CD4+ T cells. Input material: CD8+ T cells from PBMCs. The gene calls are TRBV30 and TRBJ1-5; D remains ambiguous. This receptor was taken from a human donor with multiple sclerosis. Written as DNA, the CDR3 is TGTGCCTGGAGTACCCCTTCGGGCAATCAGCCCCAGCATTTT. It codes for CAWSTPSGNQPQHF.